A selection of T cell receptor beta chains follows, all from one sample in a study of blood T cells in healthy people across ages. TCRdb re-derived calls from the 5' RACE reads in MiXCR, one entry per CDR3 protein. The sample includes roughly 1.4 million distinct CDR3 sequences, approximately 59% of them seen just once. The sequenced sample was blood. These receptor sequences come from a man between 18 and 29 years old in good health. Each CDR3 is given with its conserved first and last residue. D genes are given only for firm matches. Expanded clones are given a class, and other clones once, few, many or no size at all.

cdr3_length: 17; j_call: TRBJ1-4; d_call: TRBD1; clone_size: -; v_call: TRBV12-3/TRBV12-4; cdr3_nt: TGTGCCAGCAGTTTATGGACAGGGACAGTTTCTAATGAAAAACTGTTTTTT; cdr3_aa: CASSLWTGTVSNEKLFF
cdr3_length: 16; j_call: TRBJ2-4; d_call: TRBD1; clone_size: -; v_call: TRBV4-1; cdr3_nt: TGCGCCAGCAGCCAAGAAAGGGGACAGGGCTCGAACATTCAGTACTTC; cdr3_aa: CASSQERGQGSNIQYF
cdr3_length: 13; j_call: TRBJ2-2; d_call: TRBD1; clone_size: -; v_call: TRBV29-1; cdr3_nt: TGCAGCGTTAGGACAGGAGCGACCGGGGAGCTGTTTTTT; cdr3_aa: CSVRTGATGELFF
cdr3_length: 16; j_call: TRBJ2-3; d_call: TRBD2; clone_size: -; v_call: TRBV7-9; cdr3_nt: TGTGCCAGCAGCCTACAGACTAGCGGGGTCACAGATACGCAGTATTTT; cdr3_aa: CASSLQTSGVTDTQYF
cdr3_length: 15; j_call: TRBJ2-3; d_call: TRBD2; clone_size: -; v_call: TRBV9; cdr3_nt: TGTGCCAGCAGACTAGGACTAGCGGGCACAGATACGCAGTATTTT; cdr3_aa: CASRLGLAGTDTQYF
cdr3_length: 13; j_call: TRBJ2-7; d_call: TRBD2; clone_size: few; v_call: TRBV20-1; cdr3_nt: TGCAGTGCGTTACTAGCGAACTCCTACGAGCAGTACTTC; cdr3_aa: CSALLANSYEQYF
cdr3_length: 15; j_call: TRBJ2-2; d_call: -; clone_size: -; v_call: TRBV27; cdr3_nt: TGTGCCAGCAGTTTATCACTCAGCTCCACCGGGGAGCTGTTTTTT; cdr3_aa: CASSLSLSSTGELFF
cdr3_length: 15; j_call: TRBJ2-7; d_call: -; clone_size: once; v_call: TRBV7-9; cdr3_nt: TGTGCCAGCAGCCGTTTGGGGACCGCAACCTACGAGCAGTACTTC; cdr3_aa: CASSRLGTATYEQYF
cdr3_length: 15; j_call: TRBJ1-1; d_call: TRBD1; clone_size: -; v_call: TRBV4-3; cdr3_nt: TGCGCCAGCAGCCAACGACAGGGGGGAGACACTGAAGCTTTCTTT; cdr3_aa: CASSQRQGGDTEAFF
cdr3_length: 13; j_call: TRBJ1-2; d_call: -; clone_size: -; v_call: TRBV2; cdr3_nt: TGTGCCAGCCACCATGGGGGGTTCTATAGCTACACCTTC; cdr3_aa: CASHHGGFYSYTF
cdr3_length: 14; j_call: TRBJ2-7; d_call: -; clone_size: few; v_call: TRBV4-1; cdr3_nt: TGCGCCAGCAGCGCCCAGGTTTCGTCCTACGAGCAGTACTTC; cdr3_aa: CASSAQVSSYEQYF
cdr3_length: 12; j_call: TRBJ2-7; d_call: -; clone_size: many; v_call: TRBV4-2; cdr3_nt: TGTGCCAGCAGCCAAGATACCTACGAGCAGTACTTC; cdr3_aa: CASSQDTYEQYF
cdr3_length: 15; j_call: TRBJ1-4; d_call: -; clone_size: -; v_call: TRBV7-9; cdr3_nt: TGTGCCAGCAGCTACCAAGGGGGGCTTAATGAAAAACTGTTTTTT; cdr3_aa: CASSYQGGLNEKLFF
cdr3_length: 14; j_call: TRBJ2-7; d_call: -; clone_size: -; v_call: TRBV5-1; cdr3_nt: TGCGCCAGCAGGTCCGGGACCATGACTCACGAGCAGTACTTC; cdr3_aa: CASRSGTMTHEQYF
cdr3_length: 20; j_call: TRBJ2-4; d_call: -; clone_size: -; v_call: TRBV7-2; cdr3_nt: TGTGCCAGCAGCTTAGTCGGGCCAGGGGCGGCGAGGGTCACCAAAAACATTCAGTACTTC; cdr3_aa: CASSLVGPGAARVTKNIQYF
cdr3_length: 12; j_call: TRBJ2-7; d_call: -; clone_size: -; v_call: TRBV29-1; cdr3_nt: TGCAGCGTTGAAGATCAGGCCTGCGAGCAGTACTTC; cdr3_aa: CSVEDQACEQYF
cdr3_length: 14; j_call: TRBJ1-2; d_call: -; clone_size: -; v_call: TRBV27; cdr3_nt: TGTGCCAGCAGTTTAGGGGGGTGGAACTATGGCTACACCTTC; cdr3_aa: CASSLGGWNYGYTF
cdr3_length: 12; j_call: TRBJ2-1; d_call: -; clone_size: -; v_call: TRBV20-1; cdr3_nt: TGCAGTGCTAGAGGAGTCACGGATGAGCAGTTCTTC; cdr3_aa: CSARGVTDEQFF
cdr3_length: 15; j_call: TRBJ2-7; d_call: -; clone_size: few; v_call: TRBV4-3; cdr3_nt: TGCGCCAGCAGCCAAGGGGGAAGGGCCACCTACGAGCAGTACTTC; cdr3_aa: CASSQGGRATYEQYF
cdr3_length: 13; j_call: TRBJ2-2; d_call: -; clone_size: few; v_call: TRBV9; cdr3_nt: TGTGCCAGCAGGAGGACAGTGGCCGGGGAGCTGTTTTTT; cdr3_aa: CASRRTVAGELFF
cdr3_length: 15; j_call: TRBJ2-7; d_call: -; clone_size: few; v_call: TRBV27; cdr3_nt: TGTGCCAGCAAATCTTTGGGGCAGAGCTCCTACGAGCAGTACTTC; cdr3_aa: CASKSLGQSSYEQYF
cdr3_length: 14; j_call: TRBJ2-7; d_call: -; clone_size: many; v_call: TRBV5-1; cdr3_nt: TGTGCCAGCAGTTTGACAGGAAGCTCCTACGAGCAGTACTTC; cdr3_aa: CASSLTGSSYEQYF
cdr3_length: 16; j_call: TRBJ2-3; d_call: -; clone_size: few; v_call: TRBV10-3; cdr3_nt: TGTGCCATCAGGAGGAGGTCAGGCCAATTAGAAGATACGCAGTATTTT; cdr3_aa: CAIRRRSGQLEDTQYF
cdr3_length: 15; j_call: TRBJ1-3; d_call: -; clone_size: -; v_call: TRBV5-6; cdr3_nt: TGTGCCAGCAGCCCTGGACAGAACTATGGCTACACCATATATTTT; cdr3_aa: CASSPGQNYGYTIYF